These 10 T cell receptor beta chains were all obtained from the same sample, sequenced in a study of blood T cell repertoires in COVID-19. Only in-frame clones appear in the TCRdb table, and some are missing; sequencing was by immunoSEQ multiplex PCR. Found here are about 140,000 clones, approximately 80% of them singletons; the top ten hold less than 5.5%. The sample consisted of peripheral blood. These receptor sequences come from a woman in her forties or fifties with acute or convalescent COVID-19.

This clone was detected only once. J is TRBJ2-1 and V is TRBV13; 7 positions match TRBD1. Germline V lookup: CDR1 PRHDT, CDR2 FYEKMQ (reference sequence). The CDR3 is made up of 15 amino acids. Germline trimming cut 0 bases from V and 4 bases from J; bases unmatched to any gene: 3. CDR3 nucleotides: TGTGCCAGCAGCTTAGGTCGGACAGGTTACAATGAGCAGTTCTTC. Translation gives CASSLGRTGYNEQFF.

Here the CDR3 reads CASKGTADHNEQFF. The CDR3 DNA reads TGTGCCAGCAAAGGGACAGCTGATCACAATGAGCAGTTCTTC. This chain links TRBV7-2 with TRBJ2-1, with TRBD1 matching over 7 bases. This CDR3 comprises 14 residues. Germline lookup yields CDR1 SGHTA and CDR2 FQGNSA. The junction had 8 bases not matched to a gene; V was cut back by 7 bases and J by 5 bases. Together with reference TRBV7-2 and TRBJ2-1, the CDR3 gives the full variable domain: GAGVSQSPSNKVTEKGKDVELRCDPISGHTALYWYRQSLGQGLEFLIYFQGNSAPDKSGLPSDRFSAERTGGSVSTLTIQRTQQEDSAVYLCASKGTADHNEQFFGPGTRLTVL.

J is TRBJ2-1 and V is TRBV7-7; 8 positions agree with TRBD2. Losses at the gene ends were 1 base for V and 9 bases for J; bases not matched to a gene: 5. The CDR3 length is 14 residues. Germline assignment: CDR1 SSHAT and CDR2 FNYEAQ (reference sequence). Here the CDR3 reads CASSLGGGHGEQFF. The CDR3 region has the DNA TGTGCCAGCAGCTTAGGCGGGGGGCATGGTGAGCAGTTCTTC.

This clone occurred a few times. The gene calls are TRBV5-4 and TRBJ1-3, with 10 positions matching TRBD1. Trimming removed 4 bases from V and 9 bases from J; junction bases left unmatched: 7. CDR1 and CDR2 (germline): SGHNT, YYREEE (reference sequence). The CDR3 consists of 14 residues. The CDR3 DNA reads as TGTGCCAGCAGCCTAGGACAGGGGGAAGGCACCATATATTTT. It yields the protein CASSLGQGEGTIYF.

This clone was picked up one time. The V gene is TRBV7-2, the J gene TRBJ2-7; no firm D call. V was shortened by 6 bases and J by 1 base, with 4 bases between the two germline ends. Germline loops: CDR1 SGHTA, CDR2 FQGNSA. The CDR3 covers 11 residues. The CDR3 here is CASRSSYEQYF. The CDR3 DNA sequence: TGTGCCAGCAGGTCTTCCTACGAGCAGTACTTC.

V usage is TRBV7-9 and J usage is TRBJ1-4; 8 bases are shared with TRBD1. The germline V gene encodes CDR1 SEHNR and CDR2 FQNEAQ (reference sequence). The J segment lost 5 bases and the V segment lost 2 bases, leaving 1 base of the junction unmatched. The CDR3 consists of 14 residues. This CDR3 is CASSLRQGNEKLFF. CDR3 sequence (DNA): TGTGCCAGCAGCTTACGACAGGGGAATGAAAAACTGTTTTTT. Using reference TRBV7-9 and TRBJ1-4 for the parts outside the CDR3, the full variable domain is DTGVSQNPRHKITKRGQNVTFRCDPISEHNRLYWYRQTLGQGPEFLTYFQNEAQLEKSRLLSDRFSAERPKGSFSTLEIQRTEQGDSAMYLCASSLRQGNEKLFFGSGTQLSVL.

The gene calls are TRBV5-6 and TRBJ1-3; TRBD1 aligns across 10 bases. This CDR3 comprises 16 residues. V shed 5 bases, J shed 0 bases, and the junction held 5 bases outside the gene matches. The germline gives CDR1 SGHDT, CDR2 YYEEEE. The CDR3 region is CASRGTGVFSGNTIYF. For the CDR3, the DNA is TGTGCCAGCAGGGGGACAGGGGTCTTCTCTGGAAACACCATATATTTT. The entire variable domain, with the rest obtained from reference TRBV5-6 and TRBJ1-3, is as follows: DAGVTQSPTHLIKTRGQQVTLRCSPKSGHDTVSWYQQALGQGPQFIFQYYEEEERQRGNFPDRFSGHQFPNYSSELNVNALLLGDSALYLCASRGTGVFSGNTIYFGEGSWLTVV.

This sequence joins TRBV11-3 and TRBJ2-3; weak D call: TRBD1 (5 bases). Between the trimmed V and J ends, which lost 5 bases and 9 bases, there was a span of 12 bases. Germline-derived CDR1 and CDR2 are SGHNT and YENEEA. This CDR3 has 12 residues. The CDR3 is CASSLNGHTQYF. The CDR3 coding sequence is TGTGCCAGCAGCCTCAATGGACACACGCAGTATTTT.

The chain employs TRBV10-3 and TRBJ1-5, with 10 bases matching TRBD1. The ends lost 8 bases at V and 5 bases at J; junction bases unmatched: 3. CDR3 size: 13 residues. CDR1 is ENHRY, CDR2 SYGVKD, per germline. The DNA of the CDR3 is TGTGCCATCGGACAGGGGGAGGATCAGCCCCAGCATTTT. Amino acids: CAIGQGEDQPQHF.

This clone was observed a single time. The CDR3 protein is CASSLGGSDDEQYF. In nucleotides, the CDR3 is TGTGCCAGCAGTCTGGGAGGGTCTGACGACGAGCAGTACTTC. The chain couples TRBV27 to TRBJ2-7; 7 bases are a match to TRBD2. V gave up 5 bases and J gave up 5 bases; unmatched junction bases: 9. CDR1 is MNHEY, CDR2 SMNVEV, per germline (reference sequence). The CDR3 runs to 14 residues.